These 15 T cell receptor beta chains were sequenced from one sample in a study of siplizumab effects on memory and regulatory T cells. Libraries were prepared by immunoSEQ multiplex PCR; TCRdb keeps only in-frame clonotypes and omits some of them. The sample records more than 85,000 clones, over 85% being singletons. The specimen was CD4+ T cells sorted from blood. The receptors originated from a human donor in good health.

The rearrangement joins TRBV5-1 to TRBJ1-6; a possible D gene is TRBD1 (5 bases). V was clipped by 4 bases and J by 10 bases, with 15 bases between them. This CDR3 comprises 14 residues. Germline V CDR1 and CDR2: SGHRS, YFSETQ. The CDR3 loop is CASSEGTLRSPLHF. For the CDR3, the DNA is TGCGCCAGCAGCGAGGGGACTCTACGGTCACCCCTCCACTTT. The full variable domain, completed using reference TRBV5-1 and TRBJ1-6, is KAGVTQTPRYLIKTRGQQVTLSCSPISGHRSVSWYQQTPGQGLQFLFEYFSETQRNKGNFPGRFSGRQFSNSRSEMNVSTLELGDSALYLCASSEGTLRSPLHFGNGTRLTVT.

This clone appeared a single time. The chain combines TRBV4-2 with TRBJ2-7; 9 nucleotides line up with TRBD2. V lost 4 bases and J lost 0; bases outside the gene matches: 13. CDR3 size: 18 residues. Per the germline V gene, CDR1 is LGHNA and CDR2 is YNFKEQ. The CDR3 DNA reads TGTGCCAGCAGCCCGCGGGCGGCTAGCGGGGCTAGCTCCTACGAGCAGTACTTC. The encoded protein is CASSPRAASGASSYEQYF.

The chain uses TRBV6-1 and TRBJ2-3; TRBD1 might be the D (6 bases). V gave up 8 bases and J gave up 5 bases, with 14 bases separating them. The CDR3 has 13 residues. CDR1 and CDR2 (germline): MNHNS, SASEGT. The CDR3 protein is CASHSRGIDTQYF. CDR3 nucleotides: TGTGCCAGCCATTCCAGGGGTATAGATACGCAGTATTTT.

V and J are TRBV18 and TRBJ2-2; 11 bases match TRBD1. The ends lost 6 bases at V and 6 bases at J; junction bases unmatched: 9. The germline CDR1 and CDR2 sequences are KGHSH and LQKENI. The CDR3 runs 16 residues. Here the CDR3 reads CASSFGQGAYSGELFF. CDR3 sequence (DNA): TGTGCCAGCTCCTTTGGACAGGGGGCGTACTCCGGGGAGCTGTTTTTT.

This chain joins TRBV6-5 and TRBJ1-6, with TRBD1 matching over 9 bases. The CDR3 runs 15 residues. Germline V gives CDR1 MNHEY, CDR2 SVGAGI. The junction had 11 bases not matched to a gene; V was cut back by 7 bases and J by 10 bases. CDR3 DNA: TGTGCCAGCACCTTCGCCGGGACAGGGCTGTCACCCCTCCACTTT. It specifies CASTFAGTGLSPLHF.

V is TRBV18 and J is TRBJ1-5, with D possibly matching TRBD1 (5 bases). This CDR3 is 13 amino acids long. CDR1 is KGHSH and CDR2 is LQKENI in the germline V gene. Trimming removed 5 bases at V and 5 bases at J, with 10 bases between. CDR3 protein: CASSSLQDQPQHF. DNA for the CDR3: TGTGCCAGCTCATCCTTACAGGATCAGCCCCAGCATTTT.

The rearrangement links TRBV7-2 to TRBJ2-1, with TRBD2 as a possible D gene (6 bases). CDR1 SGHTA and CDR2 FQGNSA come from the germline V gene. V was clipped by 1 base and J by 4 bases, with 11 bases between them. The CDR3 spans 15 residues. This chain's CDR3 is CASSLGLAQYNEQFF. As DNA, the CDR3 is TGTGCCAGCAGCTTAGGGCTAGCGCAATACAATGAGCAGTTCTTC.

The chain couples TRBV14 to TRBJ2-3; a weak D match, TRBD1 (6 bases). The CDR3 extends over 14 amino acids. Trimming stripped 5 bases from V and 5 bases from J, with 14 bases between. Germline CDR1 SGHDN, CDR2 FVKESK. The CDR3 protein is CASSSNREGDTQYF. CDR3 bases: TGTGCCAGCAGCTCAAACAGGGAAGGAGATACGCAGTATTTT.

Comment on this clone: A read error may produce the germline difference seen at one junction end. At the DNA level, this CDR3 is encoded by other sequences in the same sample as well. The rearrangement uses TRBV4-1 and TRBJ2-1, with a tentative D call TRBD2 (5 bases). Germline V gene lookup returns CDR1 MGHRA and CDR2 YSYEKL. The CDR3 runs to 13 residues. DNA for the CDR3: TGCGCCAGCAGTCAAGACCAAACTAGGGAGCAGTTCTTC. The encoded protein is CASSQDQTREQFF.

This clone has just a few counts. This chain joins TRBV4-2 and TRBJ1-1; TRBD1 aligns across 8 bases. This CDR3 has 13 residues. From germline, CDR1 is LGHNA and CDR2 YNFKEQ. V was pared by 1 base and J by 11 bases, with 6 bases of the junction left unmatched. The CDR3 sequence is CASSQGQGAYAFF. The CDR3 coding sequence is TGTGCCAGCAGCCAAGGGCAGGGGGCATATGCTTTCTTT.

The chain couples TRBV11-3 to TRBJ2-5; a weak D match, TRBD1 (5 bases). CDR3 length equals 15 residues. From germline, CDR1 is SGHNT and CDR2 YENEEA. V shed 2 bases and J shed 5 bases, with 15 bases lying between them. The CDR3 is CASSLYPRRVETQYF. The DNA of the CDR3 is TGTGCCAGCAGCTTATACCCCCGCAGGGTCGAGACCCAGTACTTC.

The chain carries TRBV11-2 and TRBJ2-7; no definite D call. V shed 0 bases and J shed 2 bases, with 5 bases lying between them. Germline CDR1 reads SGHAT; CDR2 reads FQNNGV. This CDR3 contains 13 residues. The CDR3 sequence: CASSLDRPYEQYF. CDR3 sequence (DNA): TGTGCCAGCAGCTTAGATAGGCCCTACGAGCAGTACTTC.

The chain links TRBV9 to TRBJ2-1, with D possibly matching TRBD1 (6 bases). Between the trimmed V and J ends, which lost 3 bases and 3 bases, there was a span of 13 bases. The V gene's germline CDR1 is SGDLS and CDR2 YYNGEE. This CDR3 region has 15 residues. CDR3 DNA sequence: TGTGCCAGCAGCGACGGGACACCAAGCTACAATGAGCAGTTCTTC. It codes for CASSDGTPSYNEQFF.

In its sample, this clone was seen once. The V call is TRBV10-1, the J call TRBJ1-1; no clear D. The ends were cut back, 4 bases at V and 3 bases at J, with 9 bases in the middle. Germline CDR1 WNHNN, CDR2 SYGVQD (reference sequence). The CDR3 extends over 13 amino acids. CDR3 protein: CASSAGRHTEAFF. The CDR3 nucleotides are TGCGCCAGCAGTGCAGGACGGCACACTGAAGCTTTCTTT.

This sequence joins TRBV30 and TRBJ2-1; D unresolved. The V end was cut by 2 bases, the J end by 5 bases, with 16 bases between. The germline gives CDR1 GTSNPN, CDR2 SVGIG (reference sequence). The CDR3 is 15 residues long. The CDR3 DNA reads TGTGCCTGGAGTTTTACGGCTAGTCGGGACAATGAGCAGTTCTTC. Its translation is CAWSFTASRDNEQFF.